The clone carrying this T cell receptor beta chain is medium-sized in the sample. The antigen is not known. These data originate in a study of a mutant IDH1 vaccine in newly diagnosed glioma. As for the study in general: Held at week 35, visit V12 was the safety follow-up, and visit V13 followed at week 47.

Time point in this sample: week 47, end of study. Doses comprised 300 ug of mutant IDH1 20-mer peptide each, plus topical imiquimod. This CDR3 contains 15 residues. Germline V lookup: CDR1 KGHSH, CDR2 LQKENI. Between the trimmed V and J ends, which lost 6 bases and 5 bases, there was a span of 20 bases. TCRdb keeps only in-frame clones here, not all; method: immunoSEQ multiplex PCR. This table holds 30,000 to 40,000 clones, more than 80% found once. This receptor was identified in a woman aged 40 to 50 with glioma. This chain uses TRBV18 with TRBJ2-7; no clear D. Sequencing used PBMCs, obtained from a glioma patient whose treatment included an IDH1 peptide vaccine. The CDR3 region has the DNA TGTGCCAGCTCCTTTACGGGTCCCCCACCAGACGAGCAGTACTTC. Its translation: CASSFTGPPPDEQYF.